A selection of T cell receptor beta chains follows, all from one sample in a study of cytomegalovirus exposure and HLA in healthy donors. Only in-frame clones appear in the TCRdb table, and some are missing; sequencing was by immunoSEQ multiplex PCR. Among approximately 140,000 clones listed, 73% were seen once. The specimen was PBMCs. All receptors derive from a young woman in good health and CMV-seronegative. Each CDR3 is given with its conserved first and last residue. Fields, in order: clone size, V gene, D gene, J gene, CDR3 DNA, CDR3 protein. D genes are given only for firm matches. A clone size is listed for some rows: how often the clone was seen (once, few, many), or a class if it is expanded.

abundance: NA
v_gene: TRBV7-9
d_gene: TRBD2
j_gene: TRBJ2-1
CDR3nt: TGTGCCAGCAGCTTAACTAGCGGGTTTGATGAGCAGTTCTTC
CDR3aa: CASSLTSGFDEQFF

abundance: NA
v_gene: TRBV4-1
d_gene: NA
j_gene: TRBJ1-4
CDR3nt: TGCGCCAGCAGCCAAGGAGACAGGCTGTTTTTT
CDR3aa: CASSQGDRLFF

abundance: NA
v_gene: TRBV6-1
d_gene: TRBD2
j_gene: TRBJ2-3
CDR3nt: TGTGCCAGCAGTGAACATAGCGGGAGGGCAGCAGATACGCAGTATTTT
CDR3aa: CASSEHSGRAADTQYF

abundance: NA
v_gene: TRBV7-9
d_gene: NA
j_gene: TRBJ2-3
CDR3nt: TGTGCCAGCAGCCCGGGACATCTAAGAGATACGCAGTATTTT
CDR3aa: CASSPGHLRDTQYF

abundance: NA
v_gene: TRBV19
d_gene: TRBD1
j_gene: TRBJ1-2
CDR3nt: TGTGCCAGTAGTATAGATCGGACAGGGGGAGAGGGCTATGGCTACACCTTC
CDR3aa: CASSIDRTGGEGYGYTF

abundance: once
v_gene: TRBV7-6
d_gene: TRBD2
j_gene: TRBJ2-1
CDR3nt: TGTGCCAGCAGCCAAAGGTACGGACTAGCGGGCTACGGCTCCTACAATGAGCAGTTCTTC
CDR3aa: CASSQRYGLAGYGSYNEQFF

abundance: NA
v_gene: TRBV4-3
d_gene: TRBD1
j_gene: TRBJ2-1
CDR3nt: TGCGCCAGCAGCCGCCGACAGGGGGCGGGCAATGAGCAGTTCTTC
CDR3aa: CASSRRQGAGNEQFF

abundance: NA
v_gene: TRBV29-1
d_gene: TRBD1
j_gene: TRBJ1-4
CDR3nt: TGCAGCGTTGACAGGGGGACAGGGGGCGAAAAACTGTTTTTT
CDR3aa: CSVDRGTGGEKLFF

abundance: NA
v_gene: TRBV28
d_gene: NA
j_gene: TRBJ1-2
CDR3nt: TGTGCCAGCAGTTTGCGGAGGGAGGGCCAACGCTATGGCTACACCTTC
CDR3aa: CASSLRREGQRYGYTF

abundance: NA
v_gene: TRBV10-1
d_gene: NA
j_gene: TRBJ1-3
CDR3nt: TGCGCCAGCAGTCTACCCCGGACAGAGAACACCATATATTTT
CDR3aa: CASSLPRTENTIYF

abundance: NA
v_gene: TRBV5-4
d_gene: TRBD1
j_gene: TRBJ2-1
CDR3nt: TGTGCCAGCAGCTTCCGGACAGGCTACAATGAGCAGTTCTTC
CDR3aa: CASSFRTGYNEQFF

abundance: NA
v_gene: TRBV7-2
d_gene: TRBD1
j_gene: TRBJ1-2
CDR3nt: TGTGCCAGCAGCTCCGGACAGGGGGCGCCTGGAAGCGGCTACACCTTC
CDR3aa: CASSSGQGAPGSGYTF

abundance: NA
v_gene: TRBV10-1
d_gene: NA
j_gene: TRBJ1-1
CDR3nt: TGCGCCAGCAGTGAGTGGGCAGTCACTGAAGCTTTCTTT
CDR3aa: CASSEWAVTEAFF

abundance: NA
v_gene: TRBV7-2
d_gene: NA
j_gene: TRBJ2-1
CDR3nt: TGTGCCAGCAGCTTAGGGACTACCAACAATGAGCAGTTCTTC
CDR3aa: CASSLGTTNNEQFF

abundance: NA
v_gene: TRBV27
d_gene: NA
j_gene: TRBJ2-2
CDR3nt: TGTGCCAGCAGTTTATACGCCGGTTGGAGCACCGGGGAGCTGTTTTTT
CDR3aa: CASSLYAGWSTGELFF

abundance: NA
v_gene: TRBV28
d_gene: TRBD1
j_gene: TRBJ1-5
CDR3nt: TGTGCCAGCACCCCCGGGACAGTGTATCAGCCCCAGCATTTT
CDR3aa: CASTPGTVYQPQHF

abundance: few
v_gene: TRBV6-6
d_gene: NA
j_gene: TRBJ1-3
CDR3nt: TGTGCCAGCAGGCTCGACAGCGTCTCTGGAAACACCATATATTTT
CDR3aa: CASRLDSVSGNTIYF

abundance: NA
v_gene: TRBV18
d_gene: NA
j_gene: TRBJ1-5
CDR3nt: TGTGCCAGCTCACCAAGGGGGTTAAGCAATCAGCCCCAGCATTTT
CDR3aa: CASSPRGLSNQPQHF

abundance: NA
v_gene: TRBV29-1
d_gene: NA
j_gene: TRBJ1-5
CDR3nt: TGCAGCGTTGAAGGAGAAAATCAGCCCCAGCATTTT
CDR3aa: CSVEGENQPQHF

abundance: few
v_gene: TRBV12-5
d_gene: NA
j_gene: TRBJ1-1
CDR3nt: TGTGCTAGTGGGTCTAGAACCGGGTCCTTGAACACTGAAGCTTTCTTT
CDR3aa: CASGSRTGSLNTEAFF

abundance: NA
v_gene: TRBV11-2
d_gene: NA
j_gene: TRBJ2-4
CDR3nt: TGTGCCAGCAGCTTAGTGGTGGAGGACAGTCAGTACTTC
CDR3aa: CASSLVVEDSQYF

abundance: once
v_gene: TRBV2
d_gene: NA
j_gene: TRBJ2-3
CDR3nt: TGTGCCAGCCGGGGGGCCCTCACAGATACGCAGTATTTT
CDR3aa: CASRGALTDTQYF

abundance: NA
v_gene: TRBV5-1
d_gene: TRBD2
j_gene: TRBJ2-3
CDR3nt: TGCGCCAGCAGCTTGGCGGCGGGGGGGCGGGCGGATACGCAGTATTTT
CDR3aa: CASSLAAGGRADTQYF

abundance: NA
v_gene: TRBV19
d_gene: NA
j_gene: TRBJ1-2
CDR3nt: TGTGCCAGTAGTATGCTCGGAGGCTATGGCTACACCTTC
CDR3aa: CASSMLGGYGYTF

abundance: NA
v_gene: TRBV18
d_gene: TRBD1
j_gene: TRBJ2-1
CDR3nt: TGTGCCAGCTCAGGGGCAGGGGGCCTAACAGGATTCTTC
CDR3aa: CASSGAGGLTGFF

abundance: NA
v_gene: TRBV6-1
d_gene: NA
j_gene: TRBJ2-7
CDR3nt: TGTGCCAGCAGTGAAGCGGGTGGCGGCTCCTACGAGCAGTACTTC
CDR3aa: CASSEAGGGSYEQYF

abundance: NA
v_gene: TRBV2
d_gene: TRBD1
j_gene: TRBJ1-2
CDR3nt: TGTGCCAGCAGGAGGGGGGACAGGGTTAACTATGGCTACACCTTC
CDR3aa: CASRRGDRVNYGYTF

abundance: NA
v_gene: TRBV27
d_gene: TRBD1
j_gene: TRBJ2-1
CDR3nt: TGTGCCAGCAGTTCGTACCGGGACAGCTCCTACAATGAGCAGTTCTTC
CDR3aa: CASSSYRDSSYNEQFF

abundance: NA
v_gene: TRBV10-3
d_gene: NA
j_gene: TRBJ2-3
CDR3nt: TGTGCCATCAGTGGGCCTCTTCCGGGAGACCCAGATACGCAGTATTTT
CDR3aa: CAISGPLPGDPDTQYF

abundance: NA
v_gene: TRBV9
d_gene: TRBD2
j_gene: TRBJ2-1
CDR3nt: TGTGCCAGCAGCGTTAGCGGGCCTGAGCAGTTCTTC
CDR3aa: CASSVSGPEQFF

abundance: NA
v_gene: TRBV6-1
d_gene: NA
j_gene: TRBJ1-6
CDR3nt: TGTGCCAGCAGTGAAGTCCCCTCGTTGGAGGATGGTAATTCACCCCTCCACTTT
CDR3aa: CASSEVPSLEDGNSPLHF

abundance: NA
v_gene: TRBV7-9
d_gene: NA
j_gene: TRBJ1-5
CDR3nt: TGTGCCAGCAGCTTAGAACAGTCTGTTGGCAATCAGCCCCAGCATTTT
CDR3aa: CASSLEQSVGNQPQHF